This T cell receptor beta chain was obtained from a study of blood T cell repertoires in COVID-19. At the level of the study: There were acute and convalescent COVID-19 samples, and they came from the United States, Italy and Spain.

This clone has just one count. Germline V gene sequence: CDR1 MNHEY, CDR2 SVGAGI. The CDR3 totals 14 residues. Trimming stripped 4 bases from V and 7 bases from J, with 16 bases between. Clones were read by immunoSEQ multiplex PCR, and TCRdb kept only the in-frame ones, dropping some. The table lists some 120,000 clones, around 64% of them singletons. The sequencing input was peripheral blood. The chain is built from TRBV6-5 and TRBJ1-2; D is possibly TRBD1 (6 bases). The clonotype originates from a human donor with acute or convalescent COVID-19. The donor label of this sample is uncertain. As DNA, the CDR3 is TGTGCCAGCAGTTCCAGGGGAATGGCTGGTGGCTACACCTTC. It translates to CASSSRGMAGGYTF.